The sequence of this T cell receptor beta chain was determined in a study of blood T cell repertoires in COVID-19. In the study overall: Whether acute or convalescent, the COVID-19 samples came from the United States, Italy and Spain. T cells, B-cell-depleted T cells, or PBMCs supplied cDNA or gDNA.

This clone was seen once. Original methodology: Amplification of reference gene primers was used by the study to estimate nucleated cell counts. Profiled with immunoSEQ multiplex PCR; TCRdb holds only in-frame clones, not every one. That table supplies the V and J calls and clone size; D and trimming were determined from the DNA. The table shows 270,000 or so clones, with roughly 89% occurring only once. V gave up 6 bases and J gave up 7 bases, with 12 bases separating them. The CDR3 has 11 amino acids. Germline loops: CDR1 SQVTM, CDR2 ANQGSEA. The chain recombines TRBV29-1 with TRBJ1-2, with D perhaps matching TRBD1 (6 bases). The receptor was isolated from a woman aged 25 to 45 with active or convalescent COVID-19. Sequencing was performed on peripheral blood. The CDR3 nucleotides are TGCAGCGTCGCTCACAGGGCTGGCTACACCTTC. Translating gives CSVAHRAGYTF.